One sample yielded the 12 T cell receptor beta chains listed below, sequenced in a study of T cell repertoires in cytomegalovirus infection. Each CDR3 protein gets one entry after TCRdb re-called the reads with MiXCR. Found here are about 220,000 distinct CDR3 sequences, roughly two fifths of them singletons; the top ten hold 55% to 60%. Their antigen targets remain unknown. The source was CD8+ T cells from cultured PBMCs, collected from culture after CMV antigen stimulation. The receptors stem from a human donor in good health (CMV status not recorded). Some clones in this sample may be carry-over from other donors' samples.

This chain connects TRBV7-9 to TRBJ2-2; TRBD1 or TRBD2 may be the D gene (5 bases each). V was clipped by 5 bases and J by 6 bases, with 19 bases between them. Looked up from germline, CDR1 is SEHNR and CDR2 is FQNEAQ (reference sequence). This CDR3 comprises 16 residues. The CDR3 region is CASSAPRTQGAGELFF. CDR3 sequence (DNA): TGTGCCAGCAGCGCACCGCGAACTCAGGGAGCCGGGGAGCTGTTTTTT. Combining the CDR3 with reference TRBV7-9 and TRBJ2-2 gives the whole variable domain DTGVSQNPRHKITKRGQNVTFRCDPISEHNRLYWYRQTLGQGPEFLTYFQNEAQLEKSRLLSDRFSAERPKGSFSTLEIQRTEQGDSAMYLCASSAPRTQGAGELFFGEGSRLTVL.

The V and J genes are TRBV4-1 and TRBJ1-1; no firm D call. The CDR3 runs to 14 residues. Germline CDR1 reads MGHRA; CDR2 reads YSYEKL. Trimming cost V 0 bases and J 6 bases, with 11 bases left between them. CDR3 bases: TGCGCCAGCAGCCAAGAAATCCTGCGCGCTGAAGCTTTCTTT. Residues: CASSQEILRAEAFF.

Only a few counts were recorded for this clonotype. The V gene is TRBV6-1, the J gene TRBJ2-3; 7 bases map to TRBD1. Losses at the gene ends were 2 bases for V and 4 bases for J; bases not matched to a gene: 9. CDR3 size: 16 residues. The germline V gene has CDR1 MNHNS and CDR2 SASEGT. The DNA of the CDR3 is TGTGCCAGCAGTGAAAAAGATGACAGGGTCCCAGATACGCAGTATTTT. Translation gives CASSEKDDRVPDTQYF.

The table lists this clonotype with many counts. V is TRBV7-2 and J is TRBJ2-2, with a tentative D call TRBD2 (5 bases). From germline, CDR1 is SGHTA and CDR2 FQGNSA. The V and J ends lost 5 bases and 3 bases respectively, with 13 bases between them. This CDR3 region has 15 residues. The CDR3 nucleotides are TGTGCCAGCAGCGATGGACTTGAGGACACCGGGGAGCTGTTTTTT. Its translation is CASSDGLEDTGELFF.

This clonotype showed up just a few times. V is TRBV11-2 and J is TRBJ2-5; D uncertain. Germline V gives CDR1 SGHAT, CDR2 FQNNGV. The CDR3 totals 13 residues. Trimming removed 2 bases from V and 1 base from J, with 5 bases in between. CDR3 DNA: TGTGCCAGCAGCTTAAACTTCCAAGAGACCCAGTACTTC. Residues: CASSLNFQETQYF.

This clonotype appeared once. J is TRBJ2-1 and V is TRBV13; TRBD1 agrees at 8 bases. V lost 5 bases and J lost 0; bases outside the gene matches: 9. Germline lookup yields CDR1 PRHDT and CDR2 FYEKMQ (reference sequence). The CDR3 runs 17 residues. In DNA form, the CDR3 reads TGTGCCAGCAGCCCCCGTCGGACAGGGAGCTCCTACAATGAGCAGTTCTTC. Its translation is CASSPRRTGSSYNEQFF.

V gene TRBV27 combines with J gene TRBJ2-3; D gene unclear. CDR3 length: 13 amino acids. In germline, CDR1 is MNHEY, CDR2 SMNVEV (reference sequence). V shed 4 bases and J shed 7 bases, with 12 bases lying between them. DNA for the CDR3: TGTGCCAGCAGTTATGTAGGTCCAAATACGCAGTATTTT. Its protein product is CASSYVGPNTQYF.

The chain links TRBV28 to TRBJ1-1; TRBD1 is a possible D gene (5 bases). Germline loops: CDR1 MDHEN, CDR2 SYDVKM. This CDR3 contains 16 residues. V lost 8 bases, J lost 0 bases, and 19 bases lay in between. CDR3 loop: CASGGYGASMNTEAFF. Here the CDR3 DNA reads TGTGCCAGCGGTGGCTACGGGGCTAGTATGAACACTGAAGCTTTCTTT.

This clonotype turned up a few times. The chain is built from TRBV6-5 and TRBJ1-1; D might be TRBD1 (5 bases). Looked up from germline, CDR1 is MNHEY and CDR2 is SVGAGI. This CDR3 has 14 amino acids. V lost 2 bases and J 6 bases, leaving 13 bases between the germline ends. The CDR3 loop reads CASSYRGTGAEAFF. CDR3 nucleotide sequence: TGTGCCAGCAGTTACCGGGGGACTGGGGCTGAAGCTTTCTTT.

The CDR3 region is CASRGLAERNTGELFF. CDR3 in DNA: TGTGCCAGCAGGGGTCTAGCGGAAAGGAACACCGGGGAGCTGTTTTTT. This chain uses TRBV6-2 or TRBV6-3 with TRBJ2-2, with 7 nucleotides matching TRBD2. V lost 6 bases, J lost 1 base, and 8 bases stayed unmatched. The CDR3 runs to 16 residues. Germline CDR1 reads MNHEY; CDR2 reads SVGEGT.

CDR3 DNA sequence: TGTGCCAGCTCACCACCCCCGCCACGGCAGCCCCAGCATTTT. Translation gives CASSPPPPRQPQHF. This sequence joins TRBV18 and TRBJ1-5; D unresolved. CDR1 is KGHSH and CDR2 is LQKENI in the germline V gene. The CDR3 contains 14 residues. Trimming took 0 bases from V and 7 from J, leaving 10 bases between them. The whole variable domain, remainder taken from reference TRBV18 and TRBJ1-5, is NAGVMQNPRHLVRRRGQEARLRCSPMKGHSHVYWYRQLPEEGLKFMVYLQKENIIDESGMPKERFSAEFPKEGPSILRIQQVVRGDSAAYFCASSPPPPRQPQHFGDGTRLSIL.

The CDR3, as DNA: TGTGCCAGCAGCTGGTACCGGGCCGAGATCACTGAAGCTTTCTTT. This sequence encodes CASSWYRAEITEAFF. The chain combines TRBV7-3 with TRBJ1-1; no reliable D call. V was pared by 4 bases and J by 4 bases, with 16 bases between. Germline values: CDR1 SGHTA, CDR2 FQGTGA. This CDR3 region has 15 residues.